Shown below are 18 T cell receptor beta chains from a single sample sequenced in a study of T cell responses to AZD1222 COVID-19 vaccine. Profiled with immunoSEQ multiplex PCR; TCRdb holds only in-frame clones, not every one. This sample carries 120,000 or so clones, approximately 90% of them seen once, and the ten largest clones take around 7.8%. The input for sequencing was peripheral blood, taken on day 0 of AZD1222 vaccination. These receptors were collected from an adult in good health.

This clone was recorded once. The rearrangement joins TRBV5-1 to TRBJ2-5; D may match TRBD1 or TRBD2 (5 bases each). Germline V lookup: CDR1 SGHRS, CDR2 YFSETQ. The CDR3 spans 16 residues. The ends were cut back, 0 bases at V and 1 base at J, with 13 bases in the middle. The CDR3 sequence is CASSLANGAGQETQYF. For the CDR3, the DNA is TGCGCCAGCAGCTTGGCCAACGGGGCGGGCCAAGAGACCCAGTACTTC.

This clone was counted a single time. The genes are TRBV7-8 and TRBJ1-5; weak D call: TRBD1 (6 bases). This CDR3 contains 16 residues. Germline V lookup: CDR1 SGHVS, CDR2 FQNEAQ. Trimming shortened V by 3 bases and J by 0 bases, and 12 bases separated the two germline ends. The CDR3 region has the DNA TGTGCCAGCAGCTTGCGGGACATTTTTAGCAATCAGCCCCAGCATTTT. Translation gives CASSLRDIFSNQPQHF.

This clone has only a few counts. This chain links TRBV25-1 with TRBJ2-1; TRBD2 matches 10 bases. V was pared by 6 bases and J by 7 bases, with 6 bases of the junction left unmatched. The CDR3 is made up of 14 amino acids. The germline V gene has CDR1 MGHDK and CDR2 SYGVNS. The CDR3 reads CASSHTSGMNEQFF. In DNA, the CDR3 is TGTGCCAGCAGCCACACTAGCGGGATGAATGAGCAGTTCTTC.

Concerning this clone: The sample carries other DNA sequences with the same CDR3. The chain employs TRBV5-1 and TRBJ1-1; TRBD1 matches at 8 bases. This CDR3 spans 15 amino acids. CDR1 is SGHRS and CDR2 is YFSETQ in the germline V gene. V shed 0 bases and J 1 base; nucleotides not matched to a gene: 2. CDR3 nucleotide sequence: TGCGCCAGCAGCTTGGCCGGGACAGGGAACACTGAAGCTTTCTTT. This translates into CASSLAGTGNTEAFF.

This clone was recorded once. V gene TRBV19 combines with J gene TRBJ2-3, with 11 bases identical to TRBD2. There are 19 residues in the CDR3. The V gene end was trimmed by 5 bases and the J gene end by 5 bases; junction bases not matched to a gene: 18. Germline assignment: CDR1 LNHDA and CDR2 SQIVND (reference sequence). CDR3 amino acids: CASSQSPPVSGRAGDTQYF. CDR3 DNA sequence: TGTGCCAGTAGTCAATCCCCCCCCGTTAGCGGGAGGGCCGGAGATACGCAGTATTTT.

Only one count was recorded for this clone. The genes are TRBV28 and TRBJ2-7; 9 positions match TRBD1. The trim removed 4 bases at V and 3 bases at J, leaving 13 bases unmatched. The CDR3 has 17 residues. Looked up from germline, CDR1 is MDHEN and CDR2 is SYDVKM. The CDR3 DNA reads as TGTGCCAGCAGTTCCCCCGGTGGGACAGGGTCTGGCTACGAGCAGTACTTC. It yields the protein CASSSPGGTGSGYEQYF.

The chain is built from TRBV7-3 and TRBJ2-2; D is perhaps TRBD2 (7 bases). The CDR3 sequence is 15 residues long. With 5 bases removed from V and 5 bases from J, the gap between germline ends came to 15 bases. CDR1 and CDR2 from the germline V gene are SGHTA and FQGTGA. The CDR3 nucleotides are TGTGCCAGCAGCCCTGGACTAGGGACAACCGGGGAGCTGTTTTTT. It yields the protein CASSPGLGTTGELFF.

The V gene is TRBV24-1, the J gene TRBJ1-2; TRBD1 matches at 7 bases. The CDR3 is 13 amino acids. The germline CDR1 and CDR2 sequences are KGHDR and SFDVKD. J was trimmed by 5 bases and V by 3 bases; bases with no gene match: 2. Here the CDR3 reads CATSDGTVYGYTF. CDR3 nucleotide sequence: TGTGCCACCAGTGATGGGACAGTATATGGCTACACCTTC.

The chain combines TRBV29-1 with TRBJ1-6; tentative D call: TRBD1 (5 bases). Germline V lookup: CDR1 SQVTM, CDR2 ANQGSEA. This CDR3 contains 14 residues. V lost 2 bases and J 6 bases, leaving 11 bases between the germline ends. DNA of the CDR3: TGCAGCGTTGAACACAGGCGGGGTAATTCACCCCTCCACTTT. This encodes CSVEHRRGNSPLHF.

In DNA form, the CDR3 reads TGTGCCAGCAGTTACAGGGCGGGAGCTGGGGAGACCCAGTACTTC. Translated: CASSYRAGAGETQYF. The chain joins TRBV6-2 or TRBV6-3 to TRBJ2-5; 7 bases are shared with TRBD2. With V trimmed by 2 bases and J by 5 bases, 8 bases remained unmatched. Germline V gene lookup returns CDR1 MNHEY and CDR2 SVGEGT. This CDR3 comprises 15 residues.

The V gene is TRBV9, the J gene TRBJ2-7; 8 nucleotides line up with TRBD2. Germline V gene sequence: CDR1 SGDLS, CDR2 YYNGEE. The CDR3 has 15 residues. Trimming at V came to 3 bases and at J to 1 base, leaving 6 bases not matched to a gene. The CDR3 protein is CASSELAAYSYEQYF. In nucleotides, the CDR3 is TGTGCCAGCAGCGAACTAGCGGCGTATTCCTACGAGCAGTACTTC.

The gene calls are TRBV30 and TRBJ2-1; 9 bases map to TRBD2. Germline V gene lookup returns CDR1 GTSNPN and CDR2 SVGIG (reference sequence). V gave up 3 bases and J gave up 5 bases; unmatched junction bases: 14. This CDR3 contains 17 residues. The CDR3 here is CAWRLAGLAAAHNEQFF. The DNA of the CDR3 is TGTGCCTGGAGACTAGCGGGCCTGGCGGCCGCCCACAATGAGCAGTTCTTC.

The chain combines TRBV11-2 with TRBJ1-1; D remains unclear. V lost 1 base and J lost 8, with 11 bases in between. The CDR3 has 13 amino acids. Germline V CDR1 and CDR2: SGHAT, FQNNGV. The CDR3 DNA follows: TGTGCCAGCAGCTTAGGTCAGGTGGGAGAAGCTTTCTTT. It yields the protein CASSLGQVGEAFF.

The chain couples TRBV2 to TRBJ2-7; D is perhaps TRBD1 (5 bases). The V gene lost 5 bases and the J gene lost 2 bases, with 10 bases spanning the gap. The CDR3 consists of 13 residues. The germline V gene has CDR1 SNHLY and CDR2 FYNNEI. The CDR3 coding sequence is TGTGCCAGCAGTAAGACAGTTACCTACGAGCAGTACTTC. Translation gives CASSKTVTYEQYF.

The chain joins TRBV7-8 to TRBJ2-2; D perhaps matches TRBD1 (6 bases). The CDR3 length is 16 residues. Germline V gene data show CDR1 as SGHVS and CDR2 as FQNEAQ. V dropped 5 bases and J dropped 1 base, with 14 bases sitting between them. The CDR3 bases are TGTGCCAGCAGCCCGAAACAGGGTTTGAACACCGGGGAGCTGTTTTTT. Translated, it gives CASSPKQGLNTGELFF.

Only a few counts were recorded for this clone. This rearrangement joins TRBV19 to TRBJ2-4; D may be TRBD2 (7 bases). The CDR3 is 14 amino acids. Trimming left V 3 bases short and J 7 bases short, with 13 bases between. Germline lookup yields CDR1 LNHDA and CDR2 SQIVND (reference sequence). The CDR3 coding sequence is TGTGCCAGTAGTATTGGGGGGGCCGCGAACATTCAGTACTTC. Protein sequence: CASSIGGAANIQYF.

The rearrangement joins TRBV28 to TRBJ1-3; TRBD1 agrees at 11 bases. The CDR3 length is 16 residues. From germline, CDR1 is MDHEN and CDR2 SYDVKM. V dropped 7 bases and J dropped 4; count of bases not matched to a gene: 9. The CDR3 sequence is CASITGTGGSGNTIYF. The DNA for the CDR3 is TGTGCCAGCATCACCGGGACAGGGGGGTCCGGAAACACCATATATTTT.

The rearrangement joins TRBV18 to TRBJ2-6; 7 bases are a match to TRBD1. V trimming: 5 bases; J trimming: 2 bases; junction bases outside the gene matches: 3. The CDR3 is made up of 15 amino acids. The germline V gene has CDR1 KGHSH and CDR2 LQKENI. Written as DNA, the CDR3 is TGTGCCAGCTCAGCGACAGGGACTGGGGCCAACGTCCTGACTTTC. This translates into CASSATGTGANVLTF.